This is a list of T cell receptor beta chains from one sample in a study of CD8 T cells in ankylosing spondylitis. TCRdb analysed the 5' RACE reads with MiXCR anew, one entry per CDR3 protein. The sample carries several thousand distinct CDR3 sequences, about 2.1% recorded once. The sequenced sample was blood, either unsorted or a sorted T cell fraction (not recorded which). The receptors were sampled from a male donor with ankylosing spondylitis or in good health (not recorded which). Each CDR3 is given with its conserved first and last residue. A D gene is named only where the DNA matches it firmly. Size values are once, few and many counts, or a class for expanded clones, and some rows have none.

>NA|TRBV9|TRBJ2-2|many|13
CASSVEGAGELFF
TGTGCCAGCAGCGTAGAGGGGGCCGGGGAGCTGTTTTTT
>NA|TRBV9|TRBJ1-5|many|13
CASSVGRNQPQHF
TGTGCCAGCAGCGTAGGACGCAATCAGCCCCAGCATTTT
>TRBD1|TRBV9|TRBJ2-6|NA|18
CASSVTPDRGPGANVLTF
TGTGCCAGCAGCGTAACCCCGGACAGGGGGCCTGGGGCCAACGTCCTGACTTTC
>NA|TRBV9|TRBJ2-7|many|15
CASSVEGGETYEQYF
TGTGCCAGCAGCGTAGAGGGCGGAGAGACCTACGAGCAGTACTTC
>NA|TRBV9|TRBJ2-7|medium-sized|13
CASSVNPGREQYF
TGTGCCAGCAGCGTCAATCCAGGGCGCGAGCAGTACTTC
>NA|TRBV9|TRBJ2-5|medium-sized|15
CASSVMGRPEETQYF
TGTGCCAGCAGCGTAATGGGGCGCCCCGAAGAGACCCAGTACTTC
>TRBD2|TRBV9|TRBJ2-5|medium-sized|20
CASSVLGLAGGPRDQETQYF
TGTGCCAGCAGCGTCTTGGGACTAGCGGGAGGGCCAAGGGATCAAGAGACCCAGTACTTC
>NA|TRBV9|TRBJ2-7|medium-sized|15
CASSAYRAPTYEQYF
TGTGCCAGCAGCGCCTACCGGGCGCCCACCTACGAGCAGTACTTC
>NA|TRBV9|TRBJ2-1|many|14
CASSVDRVYNEQFF
TGTGCCAGCAGCGTAGACCGGGTCTACAATGAGCAGTTCTTC
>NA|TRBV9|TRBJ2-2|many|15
CASSVHPGDTGELFF
TGTGCCAGCAGCGTCCACCCGGGTGACACCGGGGAGCTGTTTTTT
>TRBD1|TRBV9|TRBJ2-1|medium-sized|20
CASSVSRTGGFSGDYNEQFF
TGTGCCAGCAGCGTAAGCAGGACAGGGGGTTTTAGCGGGGACTACAATGAGCAGTTCTTC
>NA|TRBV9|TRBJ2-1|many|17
CASSVEGGRASGDEQFF
TGTGCCAGCAGCGTCGAGGGGGGTAGGGCTAGCGGAGATGAGCAGTTCTTC
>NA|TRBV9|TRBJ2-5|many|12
CASSGSGETQYF
TGTGCCAGCAGCGGGAGTGGGGAGACCCAGTACTTC
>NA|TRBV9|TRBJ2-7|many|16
CASSASRIGNSYEQYF
TGTGCCAGCAGCGCATCCAGGATCGGTAACAGCTACGAGCAGTACTTC
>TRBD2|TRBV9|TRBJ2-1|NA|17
CASSVGGLAGALREQFF
TGTGCCAGCAGCGTAGGGGGGCTAGCGGGAGCCTTACGGGAGCAGTTCTTC
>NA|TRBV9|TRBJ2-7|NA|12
CASSGDSYQQYF
TGTGCCAGCAGCGGGGATAGCTACCAGCAGTACTTC
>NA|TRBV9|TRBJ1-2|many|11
CASSAAEGYTF
TGTGCCAGCAGTGCCGCGGAGGGCTACACCTTC
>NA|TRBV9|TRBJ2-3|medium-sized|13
CASSSLSTDTQYF
TGTGCCAGCAGCTCACTCTCGACAGATACGCAGTATTTT
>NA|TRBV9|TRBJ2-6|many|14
CASSRSSGANVLTF
TGTGCCAGCAGTAGAAGTAGTGGGGCCAACGTCCTGACTTTC
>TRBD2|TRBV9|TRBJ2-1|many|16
CASSVGWREVYNEQFF
TGTGCCAGCAGCGTAGGGTGGCGGGAGGTTTACAATGAGCAGTTCTTC
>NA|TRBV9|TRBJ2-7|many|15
CASSQGGGSSYEQYF
TGTGCCAGCAGCCAGGGGGGAGGAAGCTCCTACGAGCAGTACTTC
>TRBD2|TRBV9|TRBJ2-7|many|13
CASSASGKYEQYF
TGTGCCAGCAGCGCCAGCGGGAAATACGAGCAGTACTTC
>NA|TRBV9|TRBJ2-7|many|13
CASSPPREYEQYF
TGTGCCAGCAGCCCCCCTAGGGAGTACGAGCAGTACTTC
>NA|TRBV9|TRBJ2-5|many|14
CASSTTDSEETQYF
TGTGCCAGCAGCACGACGGACAGCGAAGAGACCCAGTACTTC
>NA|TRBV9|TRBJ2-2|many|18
CASSDPANRGANTGELFF
TGTGCCAGCAGCGACCCCGCTAATCGCGGAGCGAACACCGGGGAGCTGTTTTTT
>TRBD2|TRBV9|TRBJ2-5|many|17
CASSLGLAGFAEETQYF
TGTGCCAGCAGCCTTGGACTAGCGGGGTTCGCGGAAGAGACCCAGTACTTC
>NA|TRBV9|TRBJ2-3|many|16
CASSLRDPRGTDTQYF
TGTGCCAGCAGCCTCCGGGACCCCCGAGGGACAGATACGCAGTATTTT
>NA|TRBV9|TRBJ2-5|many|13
CASSRSGRETQYF
TGTGCCAGCAGCCGTAGCGGACGCGAGACCCAGTACTTC
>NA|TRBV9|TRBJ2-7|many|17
CASSDSGTDVPTYEQYF
TGTGCCAGCAGCGATTCCGGGACCGATGTACCCACCTACGAGCAGTACTTC
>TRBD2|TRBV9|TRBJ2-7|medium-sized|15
CASSVGGVGTYEQYF
TGTGCCAGCAGCGTGGGAGGGGTTGGAACCTACGAGCAGTACTTC
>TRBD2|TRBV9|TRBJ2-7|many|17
CASSVAPGTSDRLEQYF
TGTGCCAGCAGCGTAGCTCCCGGGACTAGCGACCGCCTCGAGCAGTACTTC
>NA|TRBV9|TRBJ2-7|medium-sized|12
CASSEGDREQYF
TGTGCCAGCAGCGAGGGAGATAGAGAGCAGTACTTC
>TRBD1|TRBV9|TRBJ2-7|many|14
CASAPRDRVDEQYF
TGTGCCAGCGCCCCCAGGGACAGGGTCGACGAGCAGTACTTC
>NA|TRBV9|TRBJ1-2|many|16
CASSVEGGGTLNGYTF
TGTGCCAGCAGCGTAGAAGGTGGTGGGACACTTAACGGCTACACCTTC
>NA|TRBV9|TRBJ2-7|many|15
CASSVTGWDVDEQYF
TGTGCCAGCAGCGTAACAGGGTGGGATGTTGACGAGCAGTACTTC
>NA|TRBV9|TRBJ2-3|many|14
CASSARDSPDTQYF
TGTGCCAGCAGCGCACGGGACTCGCCAGATACGCAGTATTTT
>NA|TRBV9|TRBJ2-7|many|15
CASSVGQAETYEQYF
TGTGCCAGCAGCGTAGGCCAGGCAGAGACCTACGAGCAGTACTTC
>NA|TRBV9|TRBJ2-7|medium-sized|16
CASSVAGSGATYEQYF
TGTGCCAGCAGCGTAGCTGGAAGCGGTGCGACCTACGAGCAGTACTTC
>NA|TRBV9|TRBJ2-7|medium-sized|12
CASSVNPYEQYF
TGTGCCAGCAGCGTAAACCCGTACGAGCAGTACTTC
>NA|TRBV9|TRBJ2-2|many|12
CASSPRGGELFF
TGTGCCAGCAGCCCCAGGGGCGGGGAGCTGTTTTTT
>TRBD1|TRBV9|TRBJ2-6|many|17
CASSSETGDSGANVLTF
TGTGCCAGCAGCAGCGAGACAGGGGACTCTGGGGCCAACGTCCTGACTTTC
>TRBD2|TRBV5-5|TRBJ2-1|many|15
CASSPGLAGVREQFF
TGTGCCAGCAGCCCGGGACTAGCGGGAGTCCGTGAGCAGTTCTTC
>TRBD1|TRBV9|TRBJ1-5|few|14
CASSVDRVGQPQHF
TGTGCCAGCAGCGTCGACAGGGTAGGACAGCCCCAGCATTTT
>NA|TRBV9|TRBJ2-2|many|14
CASSPGWGTGELFF
TGTGCCAGCAGTCCCGGGTGGGGGACCGGGGAGCTGTTTTTT
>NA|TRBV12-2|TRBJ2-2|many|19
CASRLGWSGGPPNTGELFF
TGTGCAAGTCGCTTAGGTTGGAGCGGGGGTCCGCCGAACACCGGGGAGCTGTTTTTT
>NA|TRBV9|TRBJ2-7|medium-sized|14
CASSVVGFGDEQYF
TGTGCCAGCAGCGTAGTAGGGTTCGGGGACGAGCAGTACTTC
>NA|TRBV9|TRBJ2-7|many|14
CASSPPSRGYEQYF
TGTGCCAGCAGCCCCCCAAGTCGGGGTTACGAGCAGTACTTC
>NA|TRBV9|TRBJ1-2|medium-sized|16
CASSVEAGFANYGYTF
TGTGCCAGCAGCGTAGAAGCGGGGTTCGCTAACTATGGCTACACCTTC
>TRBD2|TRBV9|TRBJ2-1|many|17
CASSAAGLAGAYNEQFF
TGTGCCAGCAGCGCAGCCGGACTAGCGGGGGCCTACAATGAGCAGTTCTTC
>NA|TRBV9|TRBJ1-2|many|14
CASSPDTTNYGYTF
TGTGCCAGCAGCCCGGACACCACCAACTATGGCTACACCTTC
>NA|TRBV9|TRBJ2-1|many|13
CASSVDGPNEQFF
TGTGCCAGCAGCGTAGACGGGCCCAATGAGCAGTTCTTC
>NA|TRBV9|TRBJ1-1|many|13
CASSVSGGTEAFF
TGTGCCAGCAGCGTATCGGGGGGCACTGAAGCTTTCTTT
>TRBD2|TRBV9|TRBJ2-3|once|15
CTSSPIAGPTDTQYF
TGTACCAGCAGCCCCATAGCGGGGCCCACAGATACACAGTATTTT
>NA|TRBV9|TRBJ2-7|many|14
CASSPGGAGYEQYF
TGTGCCAGCAGCCCCGGCGGGGCCGGGTACGAGCAGTACTTC
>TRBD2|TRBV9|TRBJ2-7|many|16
CASSVEATSGRGEQYF
TGTGCCAGCAGCGTAGAGGCTACTAGCGGGAGAGGGGAGCAGTACTTC